One T cell receptor beta chain is described in this entry. The sample holds many counts of this clonotype. The specificity of this receptor is unknown. Base qualities were left out, and no much larger clone turns up one base away. These data are taken from a study of blood T cells in healthy people across ages (dated by TCRdb to the mid-2010s). The study in broad terms: In model experiments, template switching captured about one uniquely barcoded TCR beta cDNA molecule for every two T cells. Donors were grouped into four age groups: young (average approximately 15 years), middle-aged (roughly 40), aged (around 62) and long-lived (just over 80). To avoid experimental bias, donors of different ages were randomly spread across the sequencing lanes. The study measured age-related changes in TCR beta repertoire diversity using deep sequencing normalized with unique cDNA molecular identifiers. Two additional independent replicas of 1 million unique cDNA reads from the same blood draw were analyzed for two donors (one aged 18 to 30 and one aged 80 or older).

General study outcomes and caveats: Observed TCR beta diversity correlated strongly with the percentage of naive T cells measured by flow cytometry. Compared with the aged group, more naive CD4+ T cells, fewer expanded clones and increased TCR diversity were shown by the long-lived group, suggesting age selection. Estimates of total diversity from one million sequenced T cells were regarded as lower bounds and underestimates. Observed TCR beta diversity per million T cells fell roughly linearly with age, and a significant reduction was already apparent by age around 44. The CMV infection status of donors was not known, potentially confounding age-related changes in expanded clonotypes. Conclusive comparison of naive and antigen-experienced compartments was prevented by the profiling of bulk unsorted PBMCs.

Library prep was done by 5' RACE. The data were produced on an Illumina HiSeq 2500. A second PCR of roughly 7 to 12 cycles was run with a J-beta primer mix and a sample-barcoded 5' primer. A unique molecular identifier was introduced onto each TCR beta cDNA molecule by a template-switch 5' adaptor carrying 12 random nucleotides. Each sample yielded at least 3 million CDR3-containing paired-end reads. First-strand cDNA synthesis was performed from all RNA using the Mint cDNA synthesis kit, with priming by a TRBC-specific oligonucleotide. Following uracil-DNA glycosylase treatment, a first 18-cycle PCR with universal primers M1SS and BC2_uni_R was performed on all cDNA. Per the source publication's procedure: Normalization of each sample was performed by random selection of 1 million high-quality reads, each carrying a distinct molecular identifier. Instead of being binned into consensus sequences, reads with shared molecular identifiers were discarded. MiTCR, run with a Q25 quality threshold and the strictest error-elimination algorithm, handled CDR3 identification, clonotype clustering and error correction. A nonparametric unseen species model with Euler transformation was used to estimate a lower bound on total TCR beta diversity. Clones were called with MiXCR by TCRdb after fastp trimmed the public reads at Q25, and only in-frame beta chains were retained. Records with the same CDR3 protein are collapsed into one entry carrying the most frequent genes and DNA. These V and J calls rely on TCRdb rather than the paper's analysis. The sample contains some 1.7 million distinct CDR3 sequences, 28% of them found a single time. The ten largest clonotypes hold 7.7% of the sample.

V is pared back by 6 bases and J by 2 bases, with 9 bases lying between the germline termini. Taken from cysteine to phenylalanine, the CDR3 has 12 residues. The sequence is cut down to CDR3 DNA, 36 bases in frame from base 1. The germline V gene supplies CDR1 SQVTM and CDR2 ANQGSEA. Donors were 30 to 45 systemically healthy Caucasian individuals from Russia aged roughly 6 to 95 years. Approximately 9 milliliters of peripheral blood were collected from each donor into EDTA-treated Vacutainer tubes. PBMCs were isolated by Ficoll-Paque density-gradient centrifugation, with at least 6 million obtained per sample. Trizol reagent was used to extract total RNA from the PBMCs, yielding at least 5 micrograms per sample. The percentages of naive CD45RAhigh/CD27high T cells were determined by flow cytometry on a PBMC aliquot from every donor.

The receptor was derived from a woman in her 30s in good health. The chain couples TRBV29-1 to TRBJ2-3, with TRBD1 as a weak D call on 5 bases. The sample taken for sequencing was blood. The sequence in DNA is TGCAGCGTCGTGACAGCCACAGATACGCAGTATTTT. This codes for CSVVTATDTQYF.